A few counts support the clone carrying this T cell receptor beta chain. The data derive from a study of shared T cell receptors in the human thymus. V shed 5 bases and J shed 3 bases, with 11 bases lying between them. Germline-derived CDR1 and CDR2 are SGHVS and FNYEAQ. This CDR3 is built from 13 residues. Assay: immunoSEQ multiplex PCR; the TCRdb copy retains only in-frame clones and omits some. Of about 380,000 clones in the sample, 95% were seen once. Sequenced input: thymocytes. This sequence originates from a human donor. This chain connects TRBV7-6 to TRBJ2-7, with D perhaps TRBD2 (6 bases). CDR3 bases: TGTGCCAGCAGCAGCAGGAGGGACTACGAGCAGTACTTC. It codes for CASSSRRDYEQYF.